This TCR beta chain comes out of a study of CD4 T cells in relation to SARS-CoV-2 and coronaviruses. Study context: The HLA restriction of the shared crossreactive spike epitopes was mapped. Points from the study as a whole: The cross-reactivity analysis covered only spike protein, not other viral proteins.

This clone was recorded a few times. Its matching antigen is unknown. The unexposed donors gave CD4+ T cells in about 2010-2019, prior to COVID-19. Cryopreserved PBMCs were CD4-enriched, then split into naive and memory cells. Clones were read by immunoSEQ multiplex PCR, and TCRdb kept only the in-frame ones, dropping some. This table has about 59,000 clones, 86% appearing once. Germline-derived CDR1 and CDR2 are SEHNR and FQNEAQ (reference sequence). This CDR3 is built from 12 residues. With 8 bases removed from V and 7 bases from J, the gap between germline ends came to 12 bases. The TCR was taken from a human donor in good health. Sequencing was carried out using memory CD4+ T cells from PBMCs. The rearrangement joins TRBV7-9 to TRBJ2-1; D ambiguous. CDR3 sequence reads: CASGLGTNEQFF. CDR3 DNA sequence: TGTGCCAGCGGGTTGGGCACGAATGAGCAGTTCTTC.